This entry is about one T cell receptor (beta chain). These data originate in a study of blood T cell repertoires in COVID-19. Study-wide context: The United States, Italy and Spain were the sources of the acute and convalescent COVID-19 samples.

Methods used by the authors: From reference gene primer amplification, estimates of nucleated cell counts were derived. Data came from immunoSEQ multiplex PCR; TCRdb stores just in-frame clones and leaves some out. V, J and clone size are those of that table, while D and trimming were read from the DNA. Among about 88,000 clones, roughly nine tenths were seen once, and the ten largest hold approximately 1.7%. The CDR3 is 14 amino acids. The germline CDR1 and CDR2 sequences are SGHNT and YENEEA. Trimming took 5 bases from V and 1 from J, leaving 9 bases between them. The receptor was isolated from a man aged 60 to 75 with acute or convalescent COVID-19. The chain links TRBV11-3 to TRBJ2-4, with D tentatively TRBD1 (5 bases). Sequencing was done on a sample of peripheral blood. This chain's CDR3 is CASSRGMAKNIQYF. The CDR3 DNA reads TGTGCCAGCAGCAGGGGAATGGCCAAAAACATTCAGTACTTC.